This passage covers 18 T cell receptor beta chains from one sample sequenced in a study of blood T cells in healthy people across ages. A sample-barcoded 5' primer and a J-beta primer mix were used in a second PCR of about 7 to 11 cycles. A single record per CDR3 protein comes from TCRdb applying MiXCR to the 5' RACE reads. Here the sample spans approximately 900,000 distinct CDR3 sequences, around 46% being singletons. Material: blood. These receptors were obtained from a man aged 30 to 45 in good health.

The chain links TRBV7-9 to TRBJ2-1; 13 bases align to TRBD2. The germline CDR1 and CDR2 sequences are SEHNR and FQNEAQ (reference sequence). This CDR3 region has 15 residues. V dropped 1 base and J dropped 9; count of bases not matched to a gene: 3. The DNA of the CDR3 is TGTGCCAGCAGCTTAGGGACTAGCGGGAGACTTGAGCAGTTCTTC. Protein: CASSLGTSGRLEQFF.

A word on this clonotype: One end of the junction does not line up with germline, which may come from a read error. CDR3 nucleotides: TGCGCCAACAGCCAAGACACGGGACTAGCGGGGGGACAAGAGACCCAGTACTTC. Protein sequence: CANSQDTGLAGGQETQYF. The gene calls are TRBV4-1 and TRBJ2-5, with 15 bases that match TRBD2. The CDR3 has 18 residues. The germline V gene has CDR1 MGHRA and CDR2 YSYEKL.

The sample holds a few counts of this clonotype. The chain links TRBV6-5 to TRBJ1-4, with a weak D call TRBD1 (6 bases). With 3 bases removed from V and 7 bases from J, the gap between germline ends came to 15 bases. The CDR3 spans 15 residues. Looked up from germline, CDR1 is MNHEY and CDR2 is SVGAGI. The CDR3 sequence: CASSYSQGVGEKLFF. The CDR3 bases are TGTGCCAGCAGTTATTCACAGGGAGTTGGTGAAAAACTGTTTTTT.

The chain carries TRBV6-5 and TRBJ1-1, with D uncertain. Germline V gene data show CDR1 as MNHEY and CDR2 as SVGAGI. The CDR3 loop spans 18 amino acids. V gave up 0 bases and J gave up 0 bases, with 17 bases separating them. CDR3 protein: CASSYSNVGRRMNTEAFF. CDR3 bases: TGTGCCAGCAGTTACTCGAACGTAGGTCGGAGGATGAACACTGAAGCTTTCTTT.

The gene calls are TRBV5-1 and TRBJ1-1, with D perhaps TRBD1 (6 bases). This CDR3 contains 15 residues. Germline V gene sequence: CDR1 SGHRS, CDR2 YFSETQ. The germline V and J ends were trimmed by 4 bases and 10 bases, with 23 bases remaining between them. The CDR3 spells CASSLAGGPPFAAFF. CDR3 DNA: TGCGCCAGCAGCCTTGCTGGGGGCCCCCCTTTTGCAGCTTTCTTT.

This chain uses TRBV7-8 with TRBJ2-3, with 7 bases fitting TRBD1. Germline CDR1 SGHVS, CDR2 FQNEAQ. V gave up 3 bases and J gave up 2 bases; unmatched junction bases: 5. The CDR3 covers 15 residues. The CDR3 DNA reads as TGTGCCAGCAGCTTCCGGGACAGTCACACAGATACGCAGTATTTT. This sequence encodes CASSFRDSHTDTQYF.

This chain uses TRBV4-3 with TRBJ1-1, with D tentatively TRBD1 (5 bases). The CDR3 length is 15 residues. Looked up from germline, CDR1 is LGHNA and CDR2 is YSLEER. V lost 2 bases and J 4 bases, leaving 14 bases between the germline ends. CDR3 loop: CASSQSPGPTTEAFF. The CDR3 nucleotides read TGCGCCAGCAGCCAAAGTCCAGGGCCAACCACTGAAGCTTTCTTT.

V and J are TRBV5-1 and TRBJ2-2; the D gene is possibly TRBD2 (5 bases). The CDR3 covers 16 residues. Germline V gene sequence: CDR1 SGHRS, CDR2 YFSETQ. Trimming removed 0 bases from V and 4 bases from J, with 13 bases in between. As DNA, the CDR3 is TGCGCCAGCAGCTTGGCCTCGATAGGGAGCACCGGGGAGCTGTTTTTT. Protein: CASSLASIGSTGELFF.

V gene TRBV27 combines with J gene TRBJ2-3; D gene uncertain. The CDR3 has 15 residues. In germline, CDR1 is MNHEY, CDR2 SMNVEV (reference sequence). V lost 6 bases and J lost 2, with 15 bases in between. In DNA form, the CDR3 reads TGTGCCAGCAGCTCGCTAGGAGAGCACACAGATACGCAGTATTTT. Its protein is CASSSLGEHTDTQYF.

There are many counts of this clonotype. V gene TRBV2 combines with J gene TRBJ2-4; D remains unclear. This CDR3 comprises 16 residues. V lost 4 bases and J lost 7, with 20 bases in between. From germline, CDR1 is SNHLY and CDR2 FYNNEI. The CDR3 loop reads CASSANEEGPSNIQYF. DNA for the CDR3: TGTGCCAGCAGTGCCAATGAGGAAGGACCCAGCAACATTCAGTACTTC.

CDR3 protein: CASGDRGLNTEAFF. The CDR3 DNA follows: TGCGCCAGCGGGGACAGGGGTTTGAACACTGAAGCTTTCTTT. The chain joins TRBV5-1 to TRBJ1-1; TRBD1 matches at 10 bases. CDR1 is SGHRS, CDR2 YFSETQ, per germline. With 7 bases clipped from V and 0 bases from J, the junction kept 3 bases outside the gene matches. There are 14 residues in the CDR3.

The chain couples TRBV29-1 to TRBJ2-5; D gene unclear. V was pared by 3 bases and J by 1 base, with 15 bases between. The CDR3 totals 15 residues. Germline V gene lookup returns CDR1 SQVTM and CDR2 ANQGSEA. This CDR3 is CSVDSRYKGQETQYF. DNA for the CDR3: TGCAGCGTTGACTCCAGGTACAAGGGCCAAGAGACCCAGTACTTC.

This rearrangement joins TRBV7-9 to TRBJ2-6; 7 bases match TRBD1. CDR1 is SEHNR and CDR2 is FQNEAQ in the germline V gene (reference sequence). V shed 8 bases and J 0 bases; nucleotides not matched to a gene: 13. CDR3 length: 18 amino acids. Here the CDR3 reads CASQIGQVLISGANVLTF. CDR3 DNA: TGTGCCAGCCAGATTGGACAGGTATTAATCTCTGGGGCCAACGTCCTGACTTTC.

This clonotype was seen many times. Being one base from a much bigger clone, this may be a read error. The chain employs TRBV6-2 or TRBV6-3 and TRBJ2-1, with D maybe TRBD2 (5 bases). V lost 0 bases and J lost 4, with 16 bases in between. Per germline, CDR1 MNHEY and CDR2 SVGEGT. The length of the CDR3 is 17 residues. The chain's CDR3 is CASSYSSFRGIYNEQFF. In nucleotides, the CDR3 is TGTGCCAGCAGTTACTCGAGCTTTCGGGGAATTTACAATGAGCAGTTCTTC.

The V and J genes are TRBV3-1 and TRBJ2-7; D might be TRBD1 (7 bases). Trimming removed 4 bases at V and 3 bases at J, with 16 bases between. CDR3 length: 15 amino acids. Germline-derived CDR1 and CDR2 are LGHDT and YNNKEL (reference sequence). CDR3 residues: CASSPTSRGVYEQYF. The CDR3 DNA sequence: TGTGCCAGCAGCCCCACTAGCAGGGGGGTCTACGAGCAGTACTTC.

This clonotype was counted many times. The J gene is TRBJ2-7, the V gene TRBV29-1, with 7 bases fitting TRBD1. There are 13 residues in the CDR3. Trimming took 7 bases from V and 2 from J; bases not matched to a gene: 8. Germline V gene lookup returns CDR1 SQVTM and CDR2 ANQGSEA. CDR3 residues: CSASGTEPYEQYF. Here the CDR3 DNA reads TGCAGCGCCTCCGGGACAGAACCCTACGAGCAGTACTTC.

This clonotype has a single count. This CDR3 is missing its conserved last phenylalanine or tryptophan, likely due to a read error. The chain recombines TRBV6-5 with TRBJ2-7; 9 bases line up with TRBD1. The J segment lost 2 bases and the V segment lost 4 bases, leaving 6 bases of the junction unmatched. The length of the CDR3 is 15 residues. The V gene's germline CDR1 is MNHEY and CDR2 SVGAGI. This CDR3 is CASSSQGQGPYEQYY. The CDR3 region has the DNA TGTGCCAGCAGTTCCCAAGGACAGGGGCCCTACGAGCAGTACTAC.

The CDR3 region has the DNA TGTGCCAGCCTGCTTCCCTCAGGCTATGGCTACACCTTC. Its translation: CASLLPSGYGYTF. J is TRBJ1-2 and V is TRBV6-6; no clear D gene. This CDR3 is 13 amino acids long. The V and J ends lost 8 bases and 4 bases respectively, with 14 bases between them. Looked up from germline, CDR1 is MNHNY and CDR2 is SVGAGI (reference sequence).